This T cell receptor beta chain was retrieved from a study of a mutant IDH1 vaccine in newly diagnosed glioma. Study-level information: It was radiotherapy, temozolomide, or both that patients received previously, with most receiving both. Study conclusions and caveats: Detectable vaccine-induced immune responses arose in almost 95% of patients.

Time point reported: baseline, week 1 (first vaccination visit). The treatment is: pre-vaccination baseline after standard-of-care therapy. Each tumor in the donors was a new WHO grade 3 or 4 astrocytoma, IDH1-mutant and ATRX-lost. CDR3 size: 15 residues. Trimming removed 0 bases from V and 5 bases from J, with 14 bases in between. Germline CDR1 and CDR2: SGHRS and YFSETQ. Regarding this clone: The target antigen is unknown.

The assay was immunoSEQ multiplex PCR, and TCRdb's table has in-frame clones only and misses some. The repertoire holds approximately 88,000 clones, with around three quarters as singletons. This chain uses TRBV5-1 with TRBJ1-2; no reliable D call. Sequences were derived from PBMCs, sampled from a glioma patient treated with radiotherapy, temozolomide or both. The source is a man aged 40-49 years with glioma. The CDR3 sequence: CASSLAFGSSYGYTF. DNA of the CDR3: TGCGCCAGCAGCTTGGCCTTCGGCAGCTCGTATGGCTACACCTTC. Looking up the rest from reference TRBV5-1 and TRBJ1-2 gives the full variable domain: KAGVTQTPRYLIKTRGQQVTLSCSPISGHRSVSWYQQTPGQGLQFLFEYFSETQRNKGNFPGRFSGRQFSNSRSEMNVSTLELGDSALYLCASSLAFGSSYGYTFGSGTRLTVV.